The 27 T cell receptor beta chains reported below all come from one sample, sequenced in a study of T cells after somatic rescue of genetic block. Only in-frame clones appear in the TCRdb table, and some are missing; sequencing was by immunoSEQ multiplex PCR. The table has approximately 15,000 clones, roughly three quarters seen once; the top ten hold under 25%. Source material: peripheral blood mononuclear cells (PBMCs). These receptor sequences come from a boy younger than 18.

V gene TRBV11-2 combines with J gene TRBJ2-6; TRBD1 matches 8 bases. The V gene end was trimmed by 5 bases and the J gene end by 0 bases; junction bases not matched to a gene: 12. Germline V CDR1 and CDR2: SGHAT, FQNNGV. This CDR3 has 19 residues. The CDR3, as DNA: TGTGCCAGCAGCCATGGAGGACAGGGCGCCTCCTCTGGGGCCAACGTCCTGACTTTC. Translated: CASSHGGQGASSGANVLTF.

The genes are TRBV6-5 and TRBJ1-1; TRBD1 matches 7 bases. V lost 4 bases to trimming and J lost 7 bases; unmatched junction nucleotides: 3. The CDR3 loop spans 12 amino acids. CDR1 MNHEY and CDR2 SVGAGI come from the germline V gene. Here the CDR3 reads CASSSRQGEAFF. The CDR3 DNA reads as TGTGCCAGCAGTTCCCGACAGGGTGAAGCTTTCTTT.

By proportion, this clone is medium-sized. The chain couples TRBV9 to TRBJ2-2, with D possibly TRBD2 on 6 matching bases. The V end was cut by 2 bases, the J end by 1 base, with 15 bases between. The CDR3 totals 17 residues. The germline CDR1 and CDR2 sequences are SGDLS and YYNGEE. CDR3 in amino acids: CASSVGGLGWNTGELFF. CDR3 coding DNA: TGTGCCAGCAGCGTCGGAGGGCTGGGATGGAACACCGGGGAGCTGTTTTTT.

The table lists this clone with a few counts. This chain uses TRBV4-1 with TRBJ2-3; 9 bases agree with TRBD2. CDR1 MGHRA and CDR2 YSYEKL come from the germline V gene. J gave up 1 base and V 1 base, and 3 bases lay outside the gene matches. The CDR3 extends over 16 amino acids. The DNA of the CDR3 is TGCGCCAGCAGCCAAGGGGCTAGCGGGGGCACAGATACGCAGTATTTT. Its protein product is CASSQGASGGTDTQYF.

This chain connects TRBV5-5 to TRBJ2-1; D remains ambiguous. Germline V gives CDR1 SGHKS, CDR2 YYEKEE (reference sequence). Trimming took off 0 bases at V and 2 bases at J, with 3 bases between the two ends. This CDR3 is built from 13 residues. CDR3 in DNA: TGTGCCAGCAGCTTGGAGACCTACAATGAGCAGTTCTTC. As protein: CASSLETYNEQFF.

This rearrangement joins TRBV27 to TRBJ2-7; 11 positions agree with TRBD1. From germline, CDR1 is MNHEY and CDR2 SMNVEV (reference sequence). The CDR3 totals 14 residues. V lost 6 bases to trimming and J lost 3 bases; unmatched junction nucleotides: 4. CDR3 protein: CASSSGTGGYEQYF. The CDR3 bases are TGTGCCAGCAGCTCCGGGACAGGGGGCTACGAGCAGTACTTC.

The chain links TRBV5-8 to TRBJ2-6, with TRBD1 matching 9 bases. This CDR3 spans 18 amino acids. Germline CDR1 reads SGHTS; CDR2 reads YDEGEE. V shed 4 bases, J shed 0 bases, and the junction held 8 bases outside the gene matches. The CDR3: CASSRRDRVFSGANVLTF. The DNA of the CDR3 is TGTGCCAGCAGCCGTAGGGACAGGGTTTTCTCTGGGGCCAACGTCCTGACTTTC.

The V gene is TRBV19, the J gene TRBJ2-3; tentatively, D is TRBD1 (6 bases). CDR3 length equals 13 residues. The V and J ends lost 8 bases and 2 bases respectively, with 11 bases between them. Per the germline V gene, CDR1 is LNHDA and CDR2 is SQIVND (reference sequence). The CDR3 sequence is CASLGQNTDTQYF. In DNA, the CDR3 is TGTGCCAGTCTCGGACAGAACACAGATACGCAGTATTTT.

V gene TRBV19 combines with J gene TRBJ1-6; D is perhaps TRBD1 (6 bases). Germline CDR1 reads LNHDA; CDR2 reads SQIVND (reference sequence). CDR3 size: 14 residues. Trimming stripped 8 bases from V and 8 bases from J, with 16 bases between. CDR3 sequence: CASAPRGGDSPLHF. The CDR3 DNA sequence: TGTGCCAGTGCACCCAGGGGAGGGGATTCACCCCTCCACTTT.

The chain employs TRBV18 and TRBJ2-7; D is perhaps TRBD1 (5 bases). CDR1 KGHSH and CDR2 LQKENI come from the germline V gene. V gave up 6 bases and J gave up 4 bases, with 10 bases separating them. The CDR3 runs to 12 residues. The CDR3 sequence is CASSPDRYEQYF. The CDR3 nucleotides read TGTGCCAGCTCGCCCGACAGATACGAGCAGTACTTC.

J is TRBJ2-7 and V is TRBV6-5, with D perhaps matching TRBD1 (5 bases). This CDR3 contains 14 residues. Germline CDR1 reads MNHEY; CDR2 reads SVGAGI. V gave up 2 bases and J gave up 1 base, with 9 bases separating them. This CDR3 reads CASSYSRASYEQYF. The CDR3 DNA sequence: TGTGCCAGCAGTTACAGCAGGGCTTCCTACGAGCAGTACTTC.

This clone was seen a handful of times. The V gene is TRBV9, the J gene TRBJ2-2, with D maybe TRBD2 (5 bases). CDR1 and CDR2 (germline): SGDLS, YYNGEE. Trimming took 0 bases from V and 0 from J, leaving 9 bases between them. This CDR3 spans 16 amino acids. The CDR3 DNA is TGTGCCAGCAGCGTAGAGGAGAGGGCGAACACCGGGGAGCTGTTTTTT. This sequence encodes CASSVEERANTGELFF.

Only a few counts were recorded for this clone. The V call is TRBV10-3, the J call TRBJ2-7; 10 bases align to TRBD2. The CDR3 spans 15 residues. Germline V gene sequence: CDR1 ENHRY, CDR2 SYGVKD. V was pared by 3 bases and J by 3 bases, with 5 bases of the junction left unmatched. The CDR3 DNA is TGTGCCATCAGTGATACGGCTAGCGGGAGCTACGAGCAGTACTTC. It specifies CAISDTASGSYEQYF.

This sequence joins TRBV6-5 and TRBJ1-2; weak D call: TRBD1 (5 bases). The CDR3 extends over 14 amino acids. V dropped 2 bases and J dropped 4 bases, with 11 bases sitting between them. The germline CDR1 and CDR2 sequences are MNHEY and SVGAGI. The CDR3 reads CASSYGDSFYGYTF. In DNA, the CDR3 is TGTGCCAGCAGTTACGGCGACAGCTTCTATGGCTACACCTTC.

V gene TRBV7-9 combines with J gene TRBJ1-4, with D uncertain. V lost 2 bases, J lost 0 bases, and 10 bases lay in between. The CDR3 runs 16 residues. Germline values: CDR1 SEHNR, CDR2 FQNEAQ (reference sequence). The CDR3 nucleotides are TGTGCCAGCAGCTTATCCTCACCTGCAACTAATGAAAAACTGTTTTTT. Amino acid sequence: CASSLSSPATNEKLFF.

In its sample, this clone was seen a few times. The J gene is TRBJ2-2, the V gene TRBV25-1; 9 nucleotides align to TRBD1. V lost 4 bases, J lost 4 bases, and 10 bases stayed unmatched. Per the germline V gene, CDR1 is MGHDK and CDR2 is SYGVNS. CDR3 length: 17 residues. CDR3 sequence reads: CASSGSFGTGSTGELFF. CDR3 in DNA: TGTGCCAGCAGTGGGTCTTTCGGGACAGGGAGCACCGGGGAGCTGTTTTTT.

The chain uses TRBV7-3 and TRBJ2-3, with a possible D match to TRBD2 (6 bases). V lost 3 bases and J lost 4, with 8 bases in between. The CDR3 has 13 amino acids. Germline-derived CDR1 and CDR2 are SGHTA and FQGTGA. DNA for the CDR3: TGTGCCAGCAGCTTTAGACTAGCAGATACGCAGTATTTT. As protein: CASSFRLADTQYF. Drawing the rest from reference TRBV7-3 and TRBJ2-3, the complete variable domain is GAGVSQTPSNKVTEKGKYVELRCDPISGHTALYWYRQSLGQGPEFLIYFQGTGAADDSGLPNDRFFAVRPEGSVSTLKIQRTERGDSAVYLCASSFRLADTQYFGPGTRLTVL.

The chain joins TRBV27 to TRBJ2-7; 9 nucleotides agree with TRBD1. CDR3 size: 15 residues. Germline values: CDR1 MNHEY, CDR2 SMNVEV (reference sequence). V lost 3 bases, J lost 2 bases, and 5 bases stayed unmatched. The DNA for the CDR3 is TGTGCCAGCAGTTTCCGACAGGGGGAGGCCTACGAGCAGTACTTC. Translating it yields CASSFRQGEAYEQYF.

This chain joins TRBV10-3 and TRBJ2-3; D uncertain. This CDR3 has 14 amino acids. Germline-derived CDR1 and CDR2 are ENHRY and SYGVKD. Trimming pared 4 bases from V and 2 bases from J, leaving 10 bases between. The DNA for the CDR3 is TGTGCCATCAGTGTTGGCAGTTACACAGATACGCAGTATTTT. Its protein is CAISVGSYTDTQYF.

This rearrangement joins TRBV5-1 to TRBJ2-3; 9 bases match TRBD2. Germline V gene sequence: CDR1 SGHRS, CDR2 YFSETQ. The CDR3 loop spans 15 amino acids. The trim removed 7 bases at V and 5 bases at J, leaving 11 bases unmatched. CDR3 loop: CASARLADGVDTQYF. The CDR3 region has the DNA TGCGCCAGCGCACGACTAGCGGATGGGGTAGATACGCAGTATTTT.

The chain carries TRBV7-9 and TRBJ2-3; D unclear. V was trimmed by 5 bases and J by 1 base, leaving 7 bases between them. The germline gives CDR1 SEHNR, CDR2 FQNEAQ (reference sequence). The CDR3 loop spans 13 amino acids. CDR3 sequence reads: CASSKSGTDTQYF. The CDR3 bases are TGTGCCAGCAGCAAGTCGGGCACAGATACGCAGTATTTT.

Only a few counts were recorded for this clone. The chain has TRBV19 and TRBJ1-4, with D tentatively TRBD1 (5 bases). The V end lost 2 bases, the J end lost 5 bases, and 9 bases lay between the germline ends. This CDR3 contains 14 residues. Germline V lookup: CDR1 LNHDA, CDR2 SQIVND (reference sequence). The CDR3 DNA follows: TGTGCCAGTAGTATAAGACAGTTCAATGAAAAACTGTTTTTT. Protein sequence: CASSIRQFNEKLFF. Based on the CDR3 plus reference TRBV19 and TRBJ1-4, the full variable domain is DGGITQSPKYLFRKEGQNVTLSCEQNLNHDAMYWYRQDPGQGLRLIYYSQIVNDFQKGDIAEGYSVSREKKESFPLTVTSAQKNPTAFYLCASSIRQFNEKLFFGSGTQLSVL.

The chain couples TRBV18 to TRBJ2-5; TRBD1 might be the D (5 bases). The CDR3 has 15 residues. V was clipped by 8 bases and J by 5 bases, with 21 bases between them. CDR1 KGHSH and CDR2 LQKENI come from the germline V gene. CDR3 protein: CASDSQAGFQETQYF. DNA for the CDR3: TGTGCCAGCGATTCTCAAGCAGGGTTTCAGGAGACCCAGTACTTC.

The J gene is TRBJ2-7, the V gene TRBV18, with D perhaps TRBD2 (6 bases). CDR1 and CDR2 (germline): KGHSH, LQKENI. The V end lost 8 bases, the J end lost 9 bases, and 23 bases lay between the germline ends. This CDR3 has 14 amino acids. The CDR3 region has the DNA TGTGCCAGCCGCACGGGGACTGCCGACCTAGGGCAGTACTTC. The encoded protein is CASRTGTADLGQYF.

The chain recombines TRBV2 with TRBJ2-3; D may be TRBD1 (5 bases). CDR1 and CDR2 from the germline V gene are SNHLY and FYNNEI. CDR3 length: 14 residues. V lost 6 bases, J lost 8 bases, and 18 bases lay in between. The CDR3 DNA sequence: TGTGCCAGCAGAGCTCAGGGTTCCCCCGGTACGCAGTATTTT. This encodes CASRAQGSPGTQYF.

The rearrangement links TRBV18 to TRBJ2-7; 10 nucleotides agree with TRBD2. V was pared by 5 bases and J by 7 bases, with 17 bases of the junction left unmatched. Per the germline V gene, CDR1 is KGHSH and CDR2 is LQKENI. The CDR3 totals 17 residues. The chain's CDR3 is CASSEPLSLAGLGEQYF. CDR3 sequence (DNA): TGTGCCAGCTCAGAACCACTCTCACTAGCGGGATTGGGGGAGCAGTACTTC.

This clone was recorded only once. V is TRBV2 and J is TRBJ2-3; TRBD1 agrees at 10 bases. CDR1 SNHLY and CDR2 FYNNEI come from the germline V gene. J gave up 1 base and V 6 bases, and 4 bases lay outside the gene matches. The CDR3 has 15 residues. CDR3 DNA: TGTGCCAGCAGAACCGGGACAGGGGGCACAGATACGCAGTATTTT. Amino acids: CASRTGTGGTDTQYF. Together with reference TRBV2 and TRBJ2-3, the CDR3 gives the full variable domain: EPEVTQTPSHQVTQMGQEVILRCVPISNHLYFYWYRQILGQKVEFLVSFYNNEISEKSEIFDDQFSVERPDGSNFTLKIRSTKLEDSAMYFCASRTGTGGTDTQYFGPGTRLTVL.